What follows is one T cell receptor beta chain and its context. What antigen it recognizes has not been identified. No much larger clonotype is one base removed from it; base qualities were not supplied. V and J lose 4 bases and 4 bases, and a span of 13 bases separates them. The CDR3 holds 13 amino acids from the cysteine to the phenylalanine. CDR3 DNA is the only sequence kept; it has 39 bases, read in frame from the first base. The germline V gene (reference sequence) sets CDR1 to GTSNPN and CDR2 to SVGIG. The data originate from a study of T cells in localized non-small cell lung cancer (dated by TCRdb to 2019 to 2021). For the study in its entirety: The study analyzed T cell repertoires of under 250 early-stage NSCLC patients, comparing tumors and uninvolved tumor-adjacent lungs. The cohort was made up of approximately 250 treatment-naive NSCLC patients whose localized lung tumors had been resected. The mean age of the NSCLC patients was under 70 years, with approximately 130 men and nearly 110 women.

At diagnosis, tumor, uninvolved tumor-adjacent lung and peripheral blood were collected and then preserved as a mix of FFPE and fresh-frozen material. For TCR repertoire profiling, blood samples were analyzed as peripheral blood mononuclear cells. The immunoSEQ Assay was used to sequence TCR beta CDR3 regions from DNA. The authors' pipeline ran thus. T cell density was computed as TCR beta template counts normalized to usable DNA estimated by amplifying housekeeping genes. Richness was estimated with the preseqR package, extrapolating to 400,000 templates for PBMC samples and 120,000 templates for tissue samples. Clonality was taken to be one minus Pielou's evenness. Differential abundance testing on productive amino-acid clonotypes, with a minimum total count of 5 and an alpha of 0.1, was used to identify tissue-enriched TCRs. The Jaccard Index and the Morisita Overlap Index were used to quantify repertoire overlap between compartments. GLIPH clustered TCR beta CDR3s with public tetramer-defined viral CDR3s; viral motifs required at least three viral sequences plus V-gene enrichment. Drawn from immuneACCESS, this table holds only the in-frame rearrangements with V and J called that TCRdb kept. Clones are partly lost; checked studies trace under half to an unresolved V gene and leave the rest unexplained. V and J calls plus clone size are reproduced from that table; the DNA served to infer D and trimming. The sample contains about 78,000 clones, just under 85% of them found a single time. The ten largest clonotypes hold under 3.5% of the sample.

The full study reports these points: Of the top 100 tumor clones, a median of roughly 56 were detected in paired uninvolved adjacent lung; around 27 were also among that lung's top 100. Higher T cell density in blood was associated with longer overall survival, whereas higher clonality in adjacent lung was associated with shorter survival. Since the design was exploratory, TCR variables were selected using unadjusted p-values with no false-discovery rate correction. Uninvolved tumor-adjacent lung showed the highest T cell clonality, higher than tumor, which suggests more focused antigenic responses in the uninvolved tumor-adjacent lung. Because multi-region tumor sequencing was not performed, intratumor heterogeneity could not be ruled out.

The material sequenced was peripheral blood, taken before any cancer treatment. This TCR was recovered from a man between 40 and 69 years old with stage I lung adenocarcinoma. The chain joins TRBV30 to TRBJ1-1; TRBD1 is perhaps the D gene, given 5 matching bases. The bases are TGTGCCTGGAATGGCCCCAGGGCCACTGAAGCTTTCTTT. It codes for CAWNGPRATEAFF.